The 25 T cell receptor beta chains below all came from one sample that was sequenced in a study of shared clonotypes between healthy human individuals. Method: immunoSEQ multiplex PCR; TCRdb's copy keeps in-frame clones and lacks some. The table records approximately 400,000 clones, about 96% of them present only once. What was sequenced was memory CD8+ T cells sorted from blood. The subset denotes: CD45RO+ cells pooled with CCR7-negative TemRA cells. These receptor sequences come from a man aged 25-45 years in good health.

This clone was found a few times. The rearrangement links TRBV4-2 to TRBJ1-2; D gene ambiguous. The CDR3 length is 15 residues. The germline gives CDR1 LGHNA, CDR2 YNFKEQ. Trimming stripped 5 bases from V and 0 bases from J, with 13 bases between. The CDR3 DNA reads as TGTGCCAGCAGCTTAAGGGCGGGAGCTAACTATGGCTACACCTTC. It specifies CASSLRAGANYGYTF.

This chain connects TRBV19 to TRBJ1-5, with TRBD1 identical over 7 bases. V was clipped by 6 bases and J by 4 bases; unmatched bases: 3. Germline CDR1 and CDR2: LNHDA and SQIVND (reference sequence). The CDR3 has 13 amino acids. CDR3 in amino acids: CASRTGLNQPQHF. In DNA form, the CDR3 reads TGTGCCAGTAGGACAGGGTTAAATCAGCCCCAGCATTTT. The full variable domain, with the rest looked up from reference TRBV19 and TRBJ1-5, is DGGITQSPKYLFRKEGQNVTLSCEQNLNHDAMYWYRQDPGQGLRLIYYSQIVNDFQKGDIAEGYSVSREKKESFPLTVTSAQKNPTAFYLCASRTGLNQPQHFGDGTRLSIL.

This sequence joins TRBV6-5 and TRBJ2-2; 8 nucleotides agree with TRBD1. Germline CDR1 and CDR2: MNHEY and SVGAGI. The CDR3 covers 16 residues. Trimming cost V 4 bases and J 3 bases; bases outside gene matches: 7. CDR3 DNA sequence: TGTGCCAGCAGTTCCCGGACAGGGAGAGACACCGGGGAGCTGTTTTTT. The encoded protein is CASSSRTGRDTGELFF.

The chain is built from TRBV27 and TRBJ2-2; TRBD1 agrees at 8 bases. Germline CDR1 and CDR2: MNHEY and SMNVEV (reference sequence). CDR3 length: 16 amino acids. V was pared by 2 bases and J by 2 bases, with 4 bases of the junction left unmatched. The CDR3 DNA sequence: TGTGCCAGCAGTTTAAGGGACAGGCTAAACACCGGGGAGCTGTTTTTT. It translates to CASSLRDRLNTGELFF.

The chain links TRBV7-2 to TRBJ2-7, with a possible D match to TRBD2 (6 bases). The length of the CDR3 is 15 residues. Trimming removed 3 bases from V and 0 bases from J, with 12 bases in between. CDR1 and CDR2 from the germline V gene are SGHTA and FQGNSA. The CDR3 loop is CASSLDERVSYEQYF. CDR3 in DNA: TGTGCCAGCAGCTTGGACGAGCGGGTCTCCTACGAGCAGTACTTC.

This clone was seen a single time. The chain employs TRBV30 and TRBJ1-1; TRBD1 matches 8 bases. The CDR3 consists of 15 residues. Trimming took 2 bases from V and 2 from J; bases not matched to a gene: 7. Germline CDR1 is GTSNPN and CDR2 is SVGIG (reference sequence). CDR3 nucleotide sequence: TGTGCCTGGAGTCTATGGACAGGGTCTAACACTGAAGCTTTCTTT. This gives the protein CAWSLWTGSNTEAFF.

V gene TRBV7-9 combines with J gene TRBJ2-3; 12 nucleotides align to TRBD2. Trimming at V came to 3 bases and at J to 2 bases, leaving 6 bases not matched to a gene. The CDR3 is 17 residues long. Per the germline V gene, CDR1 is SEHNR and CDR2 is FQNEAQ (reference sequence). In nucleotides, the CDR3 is TGTGCCAGCAGCTTGGACGGGACTAGCGGGTTCACAGATACGCAGTATTTT. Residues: CASSLDGTSGFTDTQYF.

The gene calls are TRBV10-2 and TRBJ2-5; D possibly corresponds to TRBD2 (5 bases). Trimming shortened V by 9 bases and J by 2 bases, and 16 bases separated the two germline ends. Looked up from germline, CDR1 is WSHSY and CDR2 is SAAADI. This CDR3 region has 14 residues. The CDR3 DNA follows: TGCGCCAGTAGTTTCCGTCGGAGGCAAGAGACCCAGTACTTC. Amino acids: CASSFRRRQETQYF.

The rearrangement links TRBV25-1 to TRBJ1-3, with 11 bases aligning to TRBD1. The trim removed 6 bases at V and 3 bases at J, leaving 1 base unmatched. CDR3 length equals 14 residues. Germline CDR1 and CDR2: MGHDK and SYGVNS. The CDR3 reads CASRGQGDGNTIYF. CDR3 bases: TGTGCCAGCAGGGGACAGGGGGATGGAAACACCATATATTTT.

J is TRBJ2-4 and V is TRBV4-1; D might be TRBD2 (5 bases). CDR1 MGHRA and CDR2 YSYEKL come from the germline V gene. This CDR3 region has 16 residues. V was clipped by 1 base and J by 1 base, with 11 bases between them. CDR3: CASSQAAGAAKNIQYF. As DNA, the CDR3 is TGCGCCAGCAGCCAAGCGGCGGGCGCGGCCAAAAACATTCAGTACTTC.

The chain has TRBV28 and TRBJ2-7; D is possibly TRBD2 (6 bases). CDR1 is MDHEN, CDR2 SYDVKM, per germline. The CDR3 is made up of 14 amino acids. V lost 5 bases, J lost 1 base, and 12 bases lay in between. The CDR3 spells CASSTPGRSYEQYF. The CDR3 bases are TGTGCCAGCAGTACTCCGGGGAGGTCCTACGAGCAGTACTTC.

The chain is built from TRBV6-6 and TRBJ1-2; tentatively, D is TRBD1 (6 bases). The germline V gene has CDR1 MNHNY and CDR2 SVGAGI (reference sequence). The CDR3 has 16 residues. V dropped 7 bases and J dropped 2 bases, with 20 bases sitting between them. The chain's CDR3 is CASNPRGGEGNYGYTF. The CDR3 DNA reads TGTGCCAGCAACCCTAGGGGGGGGGAGGGAAACTATGGCTACACCTTC.

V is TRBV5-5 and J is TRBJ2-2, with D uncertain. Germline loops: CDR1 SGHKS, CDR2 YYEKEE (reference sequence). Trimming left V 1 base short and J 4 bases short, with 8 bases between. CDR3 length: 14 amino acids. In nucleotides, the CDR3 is TGTGCCAGCAGCTTGATCGCCGGCACCGGGGAGCTGTTTTTT. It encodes CASSLIAGTGELFF.

The CDR3 nucleotides are TGCGCCAGCAGGAAATTACTAGATTCGGGCAATGAGCAGTTCTTC. Translation: CASRKLLDSGNEQFF. This rearrangement joins TRBV5-1 to TRBJ2-1; tentative D call: TRBD2 (5 bases). The CDR3 length is 15 residues. The V end lost 5 bases, the J end lost 6 bases, and 18 bases lay between the germline ends. The germline CDR1 and CDR2 sequences are SGHRS and YFSETQ.

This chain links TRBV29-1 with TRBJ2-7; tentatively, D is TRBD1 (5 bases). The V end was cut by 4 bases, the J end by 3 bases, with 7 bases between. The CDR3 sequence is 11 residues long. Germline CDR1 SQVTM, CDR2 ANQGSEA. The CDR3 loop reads CSVVQDYEQYF. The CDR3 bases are TGCAGCGTTGTACAGGACTACGAGCAGTACTTC.

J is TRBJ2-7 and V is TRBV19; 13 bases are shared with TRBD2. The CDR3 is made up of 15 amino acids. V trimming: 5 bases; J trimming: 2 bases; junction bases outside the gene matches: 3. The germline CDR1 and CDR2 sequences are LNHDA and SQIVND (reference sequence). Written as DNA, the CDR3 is TGTGCCAGTAGTGGGACTAGCGGGACCCCCTACGAGCAGTACTTC. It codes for CASSGTSGTPYEQYF.

The CDR3 nucleotides are TGTGCCGGCCGACAGGGACTAGCCAAAAACATTCAGTACTTC. This gives the protein CAGRQGLAKNIQYF. The chain uses TRBV2 and TRBJ2-4, with D maybe TRBD1 (7 bases). CDR1 is SNHLY, CDR2 FYNNEI, per germline. There are 14 residues in the CDR3. Trimming removed 11 bases from V and 0 bases from J, with 14 bases in between.

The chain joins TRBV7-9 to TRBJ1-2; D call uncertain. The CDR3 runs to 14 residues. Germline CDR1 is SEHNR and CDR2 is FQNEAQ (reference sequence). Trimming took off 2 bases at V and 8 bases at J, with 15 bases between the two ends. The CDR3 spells CASSLTRSVVGYTF. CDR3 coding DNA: TGTGCCAGCAGCTTAACCCGGTCTGTGGTGGGCTACACCTTC.

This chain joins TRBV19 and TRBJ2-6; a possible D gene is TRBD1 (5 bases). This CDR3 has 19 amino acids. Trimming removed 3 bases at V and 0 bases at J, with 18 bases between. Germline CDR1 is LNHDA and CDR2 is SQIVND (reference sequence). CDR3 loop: CASSIGTHRNPSGANVLTF. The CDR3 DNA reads TGTGCCAGTAGTATCGGCACACACAGGAACCCCTCTGGGGCCAACGTCCTGACTTTC. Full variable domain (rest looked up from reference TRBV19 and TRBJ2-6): DGGITQSPKYLFRKEGQNVTLSCEQNLNHDAMYWYRQDPGQGLRLIYYSQIVNDFQKGDIAEGYSVSREKKESFPLTVTSAQKNPTAFYLCASSIGTHRNPSGANVLTFGAGSRLTVL.

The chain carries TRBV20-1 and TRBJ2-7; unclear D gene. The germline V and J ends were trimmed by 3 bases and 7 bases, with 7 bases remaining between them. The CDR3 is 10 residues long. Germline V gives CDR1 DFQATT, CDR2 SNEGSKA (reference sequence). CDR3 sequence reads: CSARMREQYF. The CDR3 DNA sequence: TGCAGTGCTAGGATGAGGGAGCAGTACTTC.

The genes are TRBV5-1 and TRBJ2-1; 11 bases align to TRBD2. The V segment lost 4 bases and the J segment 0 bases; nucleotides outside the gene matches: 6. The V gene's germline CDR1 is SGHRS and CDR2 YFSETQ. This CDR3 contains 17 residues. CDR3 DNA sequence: TGCGCCAGCAGCATGACTAGCGGGGAGAGCTCCTACAATGAGCAGTTCTTC. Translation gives CASSMTSGESSYNEQFF.

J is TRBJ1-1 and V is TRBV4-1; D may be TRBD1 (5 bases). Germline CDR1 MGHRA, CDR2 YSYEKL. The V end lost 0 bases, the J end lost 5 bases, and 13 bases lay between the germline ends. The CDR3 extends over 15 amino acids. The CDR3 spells CASSQDFGGGTEAFF. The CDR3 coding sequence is TGCGCCAGCAGCCAAGATTTTGGGGGGGGAACTGAAGCTTTCTTT.

DNA of the CDR3: TGTGCCAGTAGTCCCCGCGACAGTACCGACTACGAGCAGTACTTC. Its translation is CASSPRDSTDYEQYF. The J gene is TRBJ2-7, the V gene TRBV19, with D possibly TRBD1 on 5 matching bases. Germline V gives CDR1 LNHDA, CDR2 SQIVND (reference sequence). This CDR3 is built from 15 residues. The V and J ends lost 5 bases and 3 bases respectively, with 17 bases between them.

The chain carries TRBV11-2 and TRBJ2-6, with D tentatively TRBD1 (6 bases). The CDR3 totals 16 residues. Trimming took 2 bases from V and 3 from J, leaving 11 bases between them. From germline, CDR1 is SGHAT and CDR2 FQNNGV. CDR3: CASSLWGRGGANVLTF. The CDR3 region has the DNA TGTGCCAGCAGCTTATGGGGCAGGGGTGGGGCCAACGTCCTGACTTTC.

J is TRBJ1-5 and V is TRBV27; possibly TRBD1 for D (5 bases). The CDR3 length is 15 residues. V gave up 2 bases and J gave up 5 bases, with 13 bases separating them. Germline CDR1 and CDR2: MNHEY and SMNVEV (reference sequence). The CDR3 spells CASSLGGVGYQPQHF. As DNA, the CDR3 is TGTGCCAGCAGTTTAGGGGGGGTAGGGTATCAGCCCCAGCATTTT.